This note documents a single TCR beta chain sequence. The target of this receptor is not known. Base qualities are not recorded, but no much larger clone differs from it by a single base. To sequence the TCRbeta CDR3 region, genomic DNA was isolated from the sorted cells. The immunoSEQ Assay was used to sequence the TCRbeta CDR3 regions. What TCRdb holds here is the immuneACCESS table cut down to in-frame rearrangements. Part of the clones is not present; checked against another copy, under half of the missing clones reflect an unresolved V gene, and the others are unexplained. Recorded for this sample are tens of thousands of clones; around 93% of them occurred a single time. The top ten hold about 16% of the sample. Patients with a history of autoimmune disease or receiving systemic immunosuppression were excluded from the trial. Peripheral blood for TCR sequencing was drawn from every dose cohort at baseline, at cycle 4 day 1 and at cycle 7 day 1. Samples were obtained from an open-label, multicenter, first-in-human phase I dose-escalation trial of ivuxolimab. The trial enrolled adults with locally advanced or metastatic head and neck squamous cell, hepatocellular, melanoma or renal cell carcinoma. Before TCR sequencing, CD4+ T cells and CD8+ T cells from peripheral blood were sorted into separate populations.

The data were obtained in a study of OX40 agonist ivuxolimab in advanced cancers. Looking at the study overall: Ivuxolimab was an agonistic, fully human IgG2 monoclonal antibody directed against OX40 (CD134), a costimulatory receptor. Intravenous ivuxolimab was administered to patients every 2 weeks at six dose levels: 0.01, 0.1, 0.3, 1.5, 3 and 10 mg/kg. Of the approximately 53 patients in dose escalation, about 20 had hepatocellular carcinoma, some 15 had melanoma, 9 had renal cell carcinoma and 9 had head and neck cancer. In the dose-escalation cohort, around four fifths of patients were male, and the mean age was approximately 55 years, with a range of about 23 to 85. Patients were allowed to have had prior anti-PD-1, anti-PD-L1 or anti-CTLA-4 therapy, and approximately 39% of the dose-escalation patients had been treated with checkpoint inhibitors. Partial responses occurred in three dose-escalation patients: two with cutaneous melanoma and one with hepatocellular carcinoma. Peripheral TCRbeta sequencing was intended to test whether TCR sequence diversity was altered and clonal T-cell expansion was caused by ivuxolimab. The paper reports the monotherapy dose-escalation portion (N of about 50 patients) of the phase I ivuxolimab trial.

The CDR3 contains 13 residues, cysteine and phenylalanine counted. Only the CDR3 portion is preserved as DNA: 39 bases, with reading frame beginning at the first base. From the germline V gene, CDR1 is MNHEY and CDR2 is SVGAGI. V loses 6 bases, J loses 13 bases, and the germline ends lie 18 bases apart. What the research found in general, with its limitations: At doses of 0.1 to 3.0 mg/kg, clonal expansion of both CD4+ and CD8+ T cells in blood was seen between baseline and week 6. Low levels of normalized T-cell clonal expansion were also shown by some nonresponding patients. Which antigens the clonally expanded peripheral T cells were specific for was not determined. After ivuxolimab, expanded clones were on average more numerous among CD8+ T cells than among CD4+ T cells. Partial responders in the 0.1-3.0 mg/kg groups had among the lowest normalized peripheral clonal expansion, especially among CD8+ T cells.

The source material was CD4+ or CD8+ T cells sorted from blood, sampled in a trial of the OX40 agonist ivuxolimab. The rearrangement joined TRBV6-5 to TRBJ1-4, with no confident D gene call. This sequence originates from an adult with an advanced solid tumor such as melanoma, head and neck, liver or kidney cancer. The CDR3 amino acid sequence is: CASSSPDSSRLFF. The nucleotide sequence is TGTGCCAGCAGCTCACCGGACTCCTCTAGACTGTTTTTT.